This is a list of T cell receptor beta chains from one sample in a study of blood T cell repertoires in COVID-19. Generated by immunoSEQ multiplex PCR, the TCRdb table keeps only in-frame clones and is missing some. Of hundreds of thousands of clones listed, 82% are singletons. The specimen was peripheral blood. These receptors all stem from a woman older than 75 with acute or convalescent COVID-19. The CDR3 runs from the conserved cysteine through the conserved F or W.

v_call: TRBV6-2/TRBV6-3; j_call: TRBJ1-2; cdr3_aa: CASSYPGTANYGYTF
v_call: TRBV7-9; j_call: TRBJ2-3; cdr3_aa: CASSSLAGVSTDTQYF
v_call: TRBV5-6; j_call: TRBJ1-2; cdr3_aa: CASSLGGGANYGYTF
v_call: TRBV2; j_call: TRBJ1-2; cdr3_aa: CASSQRQGEARGYTF
v_call: TRBV29-1; j_call: TRBJ1-3; cdr3_aa: CSVEAGSGNTIYF
v_call: TRBV5-6; j_call: TRBJ2-1; cdr3_aa: CASSLDYYGNLPFF
v_call: TRBV5-5; j_call: TRBJ1-2; cdr3_aa: CASSLVGTGHNYGYTF
v_call: TRBV5-3; j_call: TRBJ1-2; cdr3_aa: CARSLTGQGACYGYTF
v_call: TRBV3-1/TRBV3-2; j_call: TRBJ1-2; cdr3_aa: CASSQFVGLGYTF
v_call: TRBV2; j_call: TRBJ2-3; cdr3_aa: CASSELAGATTDTQYF
v_call: TRBV7-8; j_call: TRBJ1-2; cdr3_aa: CASSLAQGNARGYTF
v_call: TRBV7-8; j_call: TRBJ1-5; cdr3_aa: CASSLTGQGLWANQPQHF
v_call: TRBV7-9; j_call: TRBJ1-6; cdr3_aa: CASSLETGPWAPLHF
v_call: TRBV19; j_call: TRBJ2-3; cdr3_aa: CASSKDRNTDTQYF
v_call: TRBV5-8; j_call: TRBJ2-1; cdr3_aa: CASSLPGTGGMYEQFF
v_call: TRBV19; j_call: TRBJ2-5; cdr3_aa: CASSRTGEETQYF
v_call: TRBV6-5; j_call: TRBJ1-2; cdr3_aa: CASSYSRQTNLYTF
v_call: TRBV29-1; j_call: TRBJ1-2; cdr3_aa: CSVEGTLEVYGYTF
v_call: TRBV28; j_call: TRBJ1-2; cdr3_aa: CASSFWMEDGYTF
v_call: TRBV7-3; j_call: TRBJ2-3; cdr3_aa: CASSLGGLTTDTQYF
v_call: TRBV4-3; j_call: TRBJ2-3; cdr3_aa: CASSQGLAGGNTDTQYF
v_call: TRBV4-1; j_call: TRBJ1-2; cdr3_aa: CASSQYPTGDHYGYTF
v_call: TRBV5-1; j_call: TRBJ2-2; cdr3_aa: CASSLGQGGTGELFF
v_call: TRBV5-6; j_call: TRBJ2-1; cdr3_aa: CASSLDLGQGQFF
v_call: TRBV7-9; j_call: TRBJ1-5; cdr3_aa: CASSLSARGPIGNQPQHF
v_call: TRBV7-6; j_call: TRBJ2-7; cdr3_aa: CASRSDGGGEQYF
v_call: TRBV7-9; j_call: TRBJ1-2; cdr3_aa: CASSLVRTGGEGYTF
v_call: TRBV7-2; j_call: TRBJ2-7; cdr3_aa: CASSFRTSGGIGEQYF
v_call: TRBV7-9; j_call: TRBJ2-7; cdr3_aa: CASSLDLRDRPYEQYF
v_call: TRBV19; j_call: TRBJ1-1; cdr3_aa: CASKNRQGPEAFF
v_call: TRBV7-3; j_call: TRBJ2-3; cdr3_aa: CASSLTSVGTDTQYF
v_call: TRBV7-9; j_call: TRBJ1-1; cdr3_aa: CASSLRTGEVAFF
v_call: TRBV7-2; j_call: TRBJ2-3; cdr3_aa: CASSLGSGRGSDTQYF
v_call: TRBV4-2; j_call: TRBJ1-6; cdr3_aa: CASSQDKGQGGSPLHF
v_call: TRBV9; j_call: TRBJ2-7; cdr3_aa: CASSAGGAGSYEQYF
v_call: TRBV7-2; j_call: TRBJ1-4; cdr3_aa: CASSSGSEKLFF
v_call: TRBV6-6; j_call: TRBJ2-1; cdr3_aa: CASAGLAGDDEQFF
v_call: TRBV5-4; j_call: TRBJ1-2; cdr3_aa: CASSVDRFNYGYTF
v_call: TRBV7-9; j_call: TRBJ1-2; cdr3_aa: CASSLALTGSGYGYTF
v_call: TRBV27; j_call: TRBJ1-1; cdr3_aa: CASSLIRQGARAEAFF
v_call: TRBV18; j_call: TRBJ1-5; cdr3_aa: CASSPPGSTGGQPQHF
v_call: TRBV6-5; j_call: TRBJ1-4; cdr3_aa: CASSLRTGSEKLFF
v_call: TRBV11-2; j_call: TRBJ2-5; cdr3_aa: CASSSQRGVQETQYF
v_call: TRBV6-6; j_call: TRBJ1-3; cdr3_aa: CASSTGGTIYF
v_call: TRBV19; j_call: TRBJ2-1; cdr3_aa: CASLPSGSVNEQFF
v_call: TRBV7-2; j_call: TRBJ2-1; cdr3_aa: CASSPGLAGGTEQFF
v_call: TRBV7-2; j_call: TRBJ2-4; cdr3_aa: CASSLARGNIQYF